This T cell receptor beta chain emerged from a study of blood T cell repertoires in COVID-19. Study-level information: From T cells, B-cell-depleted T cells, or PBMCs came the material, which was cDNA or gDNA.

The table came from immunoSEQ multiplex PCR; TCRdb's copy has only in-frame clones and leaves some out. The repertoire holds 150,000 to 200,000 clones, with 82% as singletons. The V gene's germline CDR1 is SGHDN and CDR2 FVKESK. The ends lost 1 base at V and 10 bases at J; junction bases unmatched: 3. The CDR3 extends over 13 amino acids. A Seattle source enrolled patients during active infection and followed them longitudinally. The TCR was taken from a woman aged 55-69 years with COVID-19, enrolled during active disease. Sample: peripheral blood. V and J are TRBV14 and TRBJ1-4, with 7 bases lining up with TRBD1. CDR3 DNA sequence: TGTGCCAGCAGCCAAGGACAGGGCGGAAAACTGTTTTTT. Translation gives CASSQGQGGKLFF.